The next 27 T cell receptor beta chains were all read from a single sample in a study of OX40 agonist ivuxolimab in advanced cancers. Sequenced by immunoSEQ multiplex PCR; TCRdb stores in-frame clones only, minus some. The profile shows 150,000 to 190,000 clones, roughly 94% of them singletons. Sequencing used CD4+ or CD8+ T cells sorted from blood, obtained in a trial of the OX40 agonist ivuxolimab. These receptors all come from an adult with an advanced solid tumor such as melanoma, head and neck, liver or kidney cancer.

The CDR3 coding sequence is TGTGCCAGCAGCCCCCGCGGGAGGCTGAACACTGAAGCTTTCTTT. As protein: CASSPRGRLNTEAFF. The V gene is TRBV7-8, the J gene TRBJ1-1, with D uncertain. CDR3 size: 15 residues. The V and J ends lost 5 bases and 0 bases respectively, with 13 bases between them. Per the germline V gene, CDR1 is SGHVS and CDR2 is FQNEAQ.

The chain carries TRBV23-1 and TRBJ2-7, with D possibly called TRBD1 or TRBD2 (5 bases each). TRBV23-1 is designated an ORF whose function remains uncertain. V lost 4 bases, J lost 7 bases, and 14 bases lay in between. This CDR3 is built from 13 residues. As DNA, the CDR3 is TGCGCCAGCAGTCGTACCTTGGGACCTGAGCAGTACTTC. It codes for CASSRTLGPEQYF.

This chain connects TRBV6-1 to TRBJ1-2; D call uncertain. The CDR3 consists of 13 residues. CDR1 is MNHNS and CDR2 is SASEGT in the germline V gene. V was trimmed by 3 bases and J by 7 bases, leaving 12 bases between them. The CDR3 nucleotides read TGTGCCAGCAGTGAGACCCTTACGGGTGGCTACACCTTC. It yields the protein CASSETLTGGYTF.

The chain carries TRBV10-1 and TRBJ2-3, with 8 bases lining up with TRBD1. Trimming at V came to 2 bases and at J to 6 bases, leaving 4 bases not matched to a gene. The CDR3 runs 14 residues. Looked up from germline, CDR1 is WNHNN and CDR2 is SYGVQD (reference sequence). The CDR3 reads CASSEDRGGDTQYF. The CDR3 nucleotides are TGCGCCAGCAGTGAGGACAGGGGTGGCGATACGCAGTATTTT.

This chain joins TRBV23-1 and TRBJ2-1, with D perhaps TRBD2 (5 bases). TRBV23-1 is known as an ORF, though its function is uncertain. Trimming shortened V by 8 bases and J by 8 bases, and 13 bases separated the two germline ends. This CDR3 spans 12 amino acids. The CDR3 is CASGGGYDEQFF. The CDR3 DNA reads TGCGCCAGCGGAGGCGGGTATGATGAGCAGTTCTTC.

The chain employs TRBV6-5 and TRBJ2-7; D gene uncertain. CDR3 length: 15 residues. Germline lookup yields CDR1 MNHEY and CDR2 SVGAGI. V lost 2 bases and J lost 0, with 11 bases in between. The CDR3 sequence is CASSYTAKSSYEQYF. CDR3 sequence (DNA): TGTGCCAGCAGTTACACCGCTAAGAGCTCCTACGAGCAGTACTTC.

The V call is TRBV11-3, the J call TRBJ2-5; 11 bases map to TRBD2. The germline V gene has CDR1 SGHNT and CDR2 YENEEA. V was pared by 4 bases and J by 1 base, with 5 bases of the junction left unmatched. This CDR3 is built from 16 residues. The CDR3 DNA reads as TGTGCCAGCAGCTCCGGGACTAGCGGACGCCAAGAGACCCAGTACTTC. Protein: CASSSGTSGRQETQYF.

The V gene is TRBV27, the J gene TRBJ1-2; no clear D. Germline V lookup: CDR1 MNHEY, CDR2 SMNVEV (reference sequence). The CDR3 has 14 amino acids. V lost 0 bases and J lost 1, with 6 bases in between. The CDR3 region is CASSLSGYNYGYTF. DNA of the CDR3: TGTGCCAGCAGTTTATCGGGCTATAACTATGGCTACACCTTC.

This clone has just one count. The chain has TRBV6-5 and TRBJ1-2; maybe TRBD1 (5 bases). Per the germline V gene, CDR1 is MNHEY and CDR2 is SVGAGI. Trimming stripped 2 bases from V and 3 bases from J, with 13 bases between. CDR3 length: 15 residues. CDR3 protein: CASSYQRGRYYGYTF. In DNA form, the CDR3 reads TGTGCCAGCAGTTACCAAAGGGGCAGGTACTATGGCTACACCTTC.

V and J are TRBV25-1 and TRBJ2-7; TRBD1 agrees at 10 bases. Germline assignment: CDR1 MGHDK and CDR2 SYGVNS. This CDR3 contains 17 residues. After removal of 4 bases from V and 5 bases from J, the junction contained 14 bases not matched to a gene. The CDR3 nucleotides read TGTGCCAGCAGTGCGGGACCCACGGGACAGGGGTTTCACGAGCAGTACTTC. Translated: CASSAGPTGQGFHEQYF.

This clone showed up just once. This sequence joins TRBV10-1 and TRBJ2-1; TRBD1 or TRBD2 may be the D gene (5 bases each). CDR3 length: 14 amino acids. The germline V gene has CDR1 WNHNN and CDR2 SYGVQD (reference sequence). V shed 6 bases and J shed 4 bases, with 13 bases lying between them. The CDR3 loop is CASSRGPDYNEQFF. In DNA form, the CDR3 reads TGCGCCAGCAGCCGGGGCCCGGATTACAATGAGCAGTTCTTC.

The CDR3 DNA is TGTGCCAGCAGCTCCCAAGCGGGGGGGTTCGGGGAGCTGTTTTTT. The encoded protein is CASSSQAGGFGELFF. The chain uses TRBV11-2 and TRBJ2-2; 10 nucleotides line up with TRBD2. V shed 4 bases, J shed 7 bases, and the junction held 6 bases outside the gene matches. Per the germline V gene, CDR1 is SGHAT and CDR2 is FQNNGV. This CDR3 region has 15 residues.

This clone was counted once. The rearrangement links TRBV18 to TRBJ2-5; D perhaps matches TRBD2 (5 bases). With the DNA end fitting TRBJ2-7 better, the J assignment may be wrong. Germline CDR1 is KGHSH and CDR2 is LQKENI. The length of the CDR3 is 13 residues. The CDR3 DNA follows: TGTGCCAGCTCACCAGGAGGCAGCTACGAGCAGTACTTC. It codes for CASSPGGSYEQYF.

The table lists this clone with a few counts. The V call is TRBV9, the J call TRBJ1-3; 8 bases match TRBD1. This CDR3 has 18 amino acids. Germline trimming cut 3 bases from V and 0 bases from J; bases unmatched to any gene: 11. Germline assignment: CDR1 SGDLS and CDR2 YYNGEE. CDR3 region: CASSAPGQEFHSGNTIYF. In nucleotides, the CDR3 is TGTGCCAGCAGCGCCCCGGGACAGGAGTTTCACTCTGGAAACACCATATATTTT.

This chain connects TRBV11-2 to TRBJ1-2; D uncertain. V lost 1 base to trimming and J lost 4 bases, with 10 bases between them. The CDR3 is 14 residues long. Germline CDR1 reads SGHAT; CDR2 reads FQNNGV. CDR3 region: CASSLGPSGYGYTF. Here the CDR3 DNA reads TGTGCCAGCAGCTTAGGACCCTCTGGCTATGGCTACACCTTC.

The gene calls are TRBV7-3 and TRBJ2-5; D may be TRBD2 (6 bases). This CDR3 contains 14 residues. With 2 bases removed from V and 4 bases from J, the gap between germline ends came to 11 bases. Germline V gene sequence: CDR1 SGHTA, CDR2 FQGTGA. The DNA of the CDR3 is TGTGCCAGCAGCTTATCGCGGGACGGAGAGACCCAGTACTTC. The encoded protein is CASSLSRDGETQYF.

The chain uses TRBV28 and TRBJ2-7; D is unresolved. Germline V gene data show CDR1 as MDHEN and CDR2 as SYDVKM. The V end lost 7 bases, the J end lost 2 bases, and 15 bases lay between the germline ends. This CDR3 comprises 14 residues. The CDR3 DNA reads as TGTGCCAGCATTGACCGAGGCAACCCCTACGAGCAGTACTTC. Translation gives CASIDRGNPYEQYF. Variable domain in full (rest from reference TRBV28 and TRBJ2-7): DVKVTQSSRYLVKRTGEKVFLECVQDMDHENMFWYRQDPGLGLRLIYFSYDVKMKEKGDIPEGYSVSREKKERFSLILESASTNQTSMYLCASIDRGNPYEQYFGPGTRLTVT.

The V and J genes are TRBV11-3 and TRBJ2-3, with D uncertain. In germline, CDR1 is SGHNT, CDR2 YENEEA. The ends were cut back, 5 bases at V and 0 bases at J, with 9 bases in the middle. The CDR3 consists of 14 residues. The CDR3 protein is CASSATPSTDTQYF. Written as DNA, the CDR3 is TGTGCCAGCAGCGCGACTCCTAGCACAGATACGCAGTATTTT.

J is TRBJ2-7 and V is TRBV7-2; a weak D match, TRBD1 (5 bases). The germline gives CDR1 SGHTA, CDR2 FQGNSA. Trimming cost V 0 bases and J 3 bases, with 12 bases left between them. The CDR3 has 15 residues. The CDR3 region is CASSLALSTGYEQYF. The DNA for the CDR3 is TGTGCCAGCAGCTTAGCGCTAAGTACAGGCTACGAGCAGTACTTC.

The chain uses TRBV11-1 and TRBJ2-5; D is unclear. CDR1 and CDR2 from the germline V gene are SGHAT and FQDESV (reference sequence). The V end lost 2 bases, the J end lost 0 bases, and 4 bases lay between the germline ends. There are 13 residues in the CDR3. The CDR3 region is CASSLIDQETQYF. The CDR3 coding sequence is TGTGCCAGCAGCTTAATAGACCAAGAGACCCAGTACTTC.

The chain couples TRBV27 to TRBJ2-1; TRBD1 matches at 10 bases. Germline V gene lookup returns CDR1 MNHEY and CDR2 SMNVEV (reference sequence). There are 14 residues in the CDR3. Trimming cost V 8 bases and J 9 bases; bases outside gene matches: 10. This CDR3 is CASDDRGRRGEQFF. CDR3 bases: TGTGCCAGCGACGACAGGGGGCGGAGAGGTGAGCAGTTCTTC.

The chain couples TRBV4-1 to TRBJ2-1; 14 bases match TRBD2. This CDR3 comprises 16 residues. The junction had 5 bases not matched to a gene; V was cut back by 2 bases and J by 8 bases. Germline loops: CDR1 MGHRA, CDR2 YSYEKL. The CDR3 DNA is TGCGCCAGCAGCCAACCGACTAGCGGGGGGGGGCATGAGCAGTTCTTC. Translation: CASSQPTSGGGHEQFF.

The CDR3 DNA follows: TGCGCCAGCAGCTTGTCCGGGGATGGCGGCTACACCTTC. This encodes CASSLSGDGGYTF. The chain recombines TRBV5-1 with TRBJ1-2, with D unresolved. V was pared by 1 base and J by 8 bases, with 12 bases between. Germline V lookup: CDR1 SGHRS, CDR2 YFSETQ. The CDR3 extends over 13 amino acids.

The chain uses TRBV30 and TRBJ1-1, with D perhaps matching TRBD1 (6 bases). V was pared by 2 bases and J by 4 bases, with 11 bases between. Germline CDR1 GTSNPN, CDR2 SVGIG (reference sequence). CDR3 length: 13 amino acids. CDR3 bases: TGTGCCTGGAGTCTGGGGGCAGGCACTGAAGCTTTCTTT. It translates to CAWSLGAGTEAFF.

This clone was found once. The chain couples TRBV2 to TRBJ1-4, with D perhaps TRBD1 (5 bases). The V end was cut by 5 bases, the J end by 0 bases, with 10 bases between. This CDR3 has 15 residues. The V gene's germline CDR1 is SNHLY and CDR2 FYNNEI. CDR3 in amino acids: CASSRDGATNEKLFF. The CDR3 DNA sequence: TGTGCCAGCAGTCGGGACGGAGCAACTAATGAAAAACTGTTTTTT.

The chain joins TRBV19 to TRBJ1-1; the D gene is possibly TRBD1 (5 bases). Germline-derived CDR1 and CDR2 are LNHDA and SQIVND (reference sequence). CDR3 length: 14 amino acids. Trimming removed 1 base from V and 2 bases from J, with 8 bases in between. CDR3 sequence reads: CASSIGQLNTEAFF. The CDR3 nucleotides read TGTGCCAGTAGTATAGGACAGCTCAACACTGAAGCTTTCTTT.

The chain couples TRBV5-6 to TRBJ2-1; D perhaps matches TRBD2 (7 bases). Germline V lookup: CDR1 SGHDT, CDR2 YYEEEE. CDR3 length: 14 amino acids. Trimming took off 4 bases at V and 2 bases at J, with 10 bases between the two ends. CDR3 sequence (DNA): TGTGCCAGCAGCAGGGGGAGGGCCTACAATGAGCAGTTCTTC. This encodes CASSRGRAYNEQFF.